A selection of T cell receptor beta chains follows, all from one sample in a study of Graves' ophthalmopathy and Graves' hyperthyroidism. TCRdb called the multiplex PCR reads again in MiXCR, with one record for every CDR3 protein. The table shows about 480,000 distinct CDR3 sequences, with over 13% occurring only once. Specimen: blood. Receptor source: a woman between 25 and 40 years old with Graves' ophthalmopathy. Each CDR3 is given with its conserved first and last residue. Fields, in order: CDR3 DNA, CDR3 protein, D gene, J gene, clone size, V gene. A D gene is named only where the DNA matches it firmly. The size field is filled for only some rows; it gives once, few, many or a size class.

cdr3_nt: TGTGCCAGCAGCCCTACAGGGGTAGGGAATCAGCCCCAGCATTTT
cdr3_aa: CASSPTGVGNQPQHF
d_call: TRBD1
j_call: TRBJ1-5
clone_size: .
v_call: TRBV7-6

cdr3_nt: TGTGCCAGCAGGATCAGGGGTCGGCCAGAGACCCAGTACTTC
cdr3_aa: CASRIRGRPETQYF
d_call: .
j_call: TRBJ2-5
clone_size: .
v_call: TRBV6-1

cdr3_nt: TGTGCCAGCACACATGGGGGTAGCAATCAGCCCCAGCATTTT
cdr3_aa: CASTHGGSNQPQHF
d_call: .
j_call: TRBJ1-5
clone_size: many
v_call: TRBV12-3/TRBV12-4

cdr3_nt: TGCGCCAGCAGCCAGGACGTTACAGGCCGGTCCGAGCAGTACTTC
cdr3_aa: CASSQDVTGRSEQYF
d_call: .
j_call: TRBJ2-7
clone_size: many
v_call: TRBV5-1

cdr3_nt: TGTGCCAGCAGTTTTGGACAGGGCCGGACTGAAGCTTTCTTT
cdr3_aa: CASSFGQGRTEAFF
d_call: TRBD1
j_call: TRBJ1-1
clone_size: many
v_call: TRBV27

cdr3_nt: TGTGCCAGCAGTGAAGATTGGTACAGCTCGAAACCTGAAGCTTTCTTT
cdr3_aa: CASSEDWYSSKPEAFF
d_call: .
j_call: TRBJ1-1
clone_size: many
v_call: TRBV6-1

cdr3_nt: TGTGCCACCAGCAGGGGCACAGGATTCCAAGAGACCCAGTACTTC
cdr3_aa: CATSRGTGFQETQYF
d_call: .
j_call: TRBJ2-5
clone_size: many
v_call: TRBV15

cdr3_nt: TGTGCCAGCAGTCGACAGGGGCCCACTGGAAACACCATATATTTT
cdr3_aa: CASSRQGPTGNTIYF
d_call: TRBD1
j_call: TRBJ1-3
clone_size: many
v_call: TRBV6-1

cdr3_nt: TGTGCCAGCAGTTACTCCGCAGGGTTAAGACCTGGCGGGGAGCTGTTTTTT
cdr3_aa: CASSYSAGLRPGGELFF
d_call: .
j_call: TRBJ2-2
clone_size: .
v_call: TRBV6-5

cdr3_nt: TGCGCCAGCAGCTCGATCCGGGCCCGGAATTCACCCCTCCACTTT
cdr3_aa: CASSSIRARNSPLHF
d_call: .
j_call: TRBJ1-6
clone_size: .
v_call: TRBV5-1

cdr3_nt: TGTGCCATCAGCCTGACAGGGAGTGGTACTGAAGCTTTCTTT
cdr3_aa: CAISLTGSGTEAFF
d_call: TRBD1
j_call: TRBJ1-1
clone_size: many
v_call: TRBV10-3

cdr3_nt: TGCAGTGCTCCCCCCCGACGACAGGGGGGGAACACTGAAGCTTTCTTT
cdr3_aa: CSAPPRRQGGNTEAFF
d_call: TRBD1
j_call: TRBJ1-1
clone_size: .
v_call: TRBV20-1